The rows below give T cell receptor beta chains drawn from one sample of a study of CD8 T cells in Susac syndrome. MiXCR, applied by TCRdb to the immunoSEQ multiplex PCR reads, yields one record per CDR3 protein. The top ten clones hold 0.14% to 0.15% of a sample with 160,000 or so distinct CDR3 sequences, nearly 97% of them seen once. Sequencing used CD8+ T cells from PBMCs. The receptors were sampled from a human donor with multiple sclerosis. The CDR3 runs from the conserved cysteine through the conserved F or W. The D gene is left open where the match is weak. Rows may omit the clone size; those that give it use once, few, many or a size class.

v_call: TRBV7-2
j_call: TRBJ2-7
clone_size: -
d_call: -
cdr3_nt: TGTGCCAGCAGCAATGATTGGTCCCAGAACGGGTACTTC
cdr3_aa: CASSNDWSQNGYF

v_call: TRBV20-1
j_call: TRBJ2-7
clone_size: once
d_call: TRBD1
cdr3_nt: TGCAGTGCCGGCGGACAGGGGCTTCCCTTGTCGGAGCAGTACTTC
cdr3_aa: CSAGGQGLPLSEQYF

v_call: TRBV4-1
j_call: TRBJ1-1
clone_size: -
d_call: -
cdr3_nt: TGCGCCAGCAGCCAACTTAATGGACGGAGGAACACTGAAGCTTTCTTT
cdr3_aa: CASSQLNGRRNTEAFF

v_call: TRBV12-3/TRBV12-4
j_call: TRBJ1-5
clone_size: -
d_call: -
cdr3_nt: TGTGCCAGCAGTTTAGTAAGTAATCAGCCCCAGCATTTT
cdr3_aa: CASSLVSNQPQHF

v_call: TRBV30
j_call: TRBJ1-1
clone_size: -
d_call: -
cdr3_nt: TGTGCCTGGAGGAGTCAGGGGTTTGAAGAAGCTTTCTTT
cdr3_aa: CAWRSQGFEEAFF

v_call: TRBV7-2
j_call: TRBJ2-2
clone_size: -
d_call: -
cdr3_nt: TGTGCCAGCAGCTTAGCGCCCCAGTCGGATACGGGCACCGGGGAGCTGTTTTTT
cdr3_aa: CASSLAPQSDTGTGELFF

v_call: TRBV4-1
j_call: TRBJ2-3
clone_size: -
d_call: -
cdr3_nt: TGCGCCAGCAGCCAGACCGGGACCAAGAGCACAGATACGCAGTATTTT
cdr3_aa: CASSQTGTKSTDTQYF

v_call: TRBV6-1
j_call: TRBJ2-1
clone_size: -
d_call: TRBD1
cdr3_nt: TGTGCCAGCAGTCGAAAGACAGGGGAAAAAACCTACAATGAGCAGTTCTTC
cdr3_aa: CASSRKTGEKTYNEQFF

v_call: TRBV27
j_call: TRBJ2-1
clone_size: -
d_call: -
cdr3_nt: TGTGCCAGCAGTTCTCCGGGACTCCAGATGTTGGGTGAGCAGTTCTTC
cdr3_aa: CASSSPGLQMLGEQFF

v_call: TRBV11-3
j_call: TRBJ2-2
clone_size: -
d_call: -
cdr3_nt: TGTGCCAGCAGCCCCCGAGAGGCAGGGGTGGCCGGGGAGCTGTTTTTT
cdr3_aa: CASSPREAGVAGELFF

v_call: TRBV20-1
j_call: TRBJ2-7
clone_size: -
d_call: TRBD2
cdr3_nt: TGCAGTGCTAGAGATCAGGTTGGCACTAGCGACTACGAGCAGTACTTC
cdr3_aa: CSARDQVGTSDYEQYF

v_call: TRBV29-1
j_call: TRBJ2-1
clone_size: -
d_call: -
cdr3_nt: TGCAGCGTCTTACAGGCCGTGGGGGCCCCAGATGAGCAGTTCTTC
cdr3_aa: CSVLQAVGAPDEQFF

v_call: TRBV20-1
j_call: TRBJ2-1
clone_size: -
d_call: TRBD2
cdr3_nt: TGCAGTGCTAGAGATCCCGGACTAGCGGGGAGCTCCTACAATGAGCAGTTCTTC
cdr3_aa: CSARDPGLAGSSYNEQFF

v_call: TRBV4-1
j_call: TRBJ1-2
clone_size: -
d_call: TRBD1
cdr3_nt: TGCGCCAGCAGAGGGACCGGACAGGGGGCGCAGAGTGGCTACACCTTC
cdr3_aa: CASRGTGQGAQSGYTF

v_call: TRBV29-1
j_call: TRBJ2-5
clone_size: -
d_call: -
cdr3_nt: TGCAGCGTTGAAGGGACAGAGATCACCCAAGAGACCCAGTACTTC
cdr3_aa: CSVEGTEITQETQYF

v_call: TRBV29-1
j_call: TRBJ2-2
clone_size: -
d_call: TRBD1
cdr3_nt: TGCAGCGTTCAGGGGGCGGAGGACGGGGAGCTGTTTTTT
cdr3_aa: CSVQGAEDGELFF

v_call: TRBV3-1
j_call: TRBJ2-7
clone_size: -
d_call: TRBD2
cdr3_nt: TGTGCCAGCAGCCTAAGCGGGGATTGGGCCTACGAGCAGTACTTC
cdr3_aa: CASSLSGDWAYEQYF

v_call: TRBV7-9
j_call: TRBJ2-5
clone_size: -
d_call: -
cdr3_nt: TGTGCCAGCAGCTTTGGTTGGGCAGAGCAAGAGACCCAGTACTTC
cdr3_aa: CASSFGWAEQETQYF

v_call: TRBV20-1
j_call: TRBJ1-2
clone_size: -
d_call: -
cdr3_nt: TGCAGTGCTAGACACGACGGACAGGGCTACACCTTC
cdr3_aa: CSARHDGQGYTF

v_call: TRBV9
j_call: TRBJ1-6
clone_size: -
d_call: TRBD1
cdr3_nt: TGTGCCAGCAGCGTTGGGACAGAAAATAATTCACCCCTCCACTTT
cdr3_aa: CASSVGTENNSPLHF